The rows below give T cell receptor beta chains drawn from one sample of a study of T cell responses to AZD1222 COVID-19 vaccine. TCRdb's table, derived via immunoSEQ multiplex PCR, lists solely in-frame clones and lacks some. In the table there are over 120,000 clones, around 92% of which are singletons. Source: peripheral blood, taken 28 days after the second AZD1222 dose. These receptor sequences come from an adult who received the AZD1222 COVID-19 vaccine. CDR3s include the opening cysteine and the closing phenylalanine or tryptophan. A D gene is named only where the DNA matches it firmly. Clone size, where shown, is once, few, many, or a class for clones that have expanded.

>.|.|TRBV20-1|TRBJ1-2
TGCAGTGCAACTACTGACGGCTACACCTTC
CSATTDGYTF
>TRBD2|few|TRBV11-2|TRBJ2-7
TGTGCCAGCAGCTTAGTAAGGGATAGCGGGAGGTCATACGAGCAGTACTTC
CASSLVRDSGRSYEQYF
>.|.|TRBV5-5|TRBJ1-3
TGTGCCAGCAGCTTGGACGCGGGACTTGGAAACACCATATATTTT
CASSLDAGLGNTIYF
>TRBD1|few|TRBV11-1|TRBJ2-1
TGTGCCAGCAGCACCTCGCCGGGACAGTACAATGAGCAGTTCTTC
CASSTSPGQYNEQFF
>.|.|TRBV9|TRBJ1-5
TGTGCCAGCAGCGAAGGGTTTCAGGGTCAGCCCCAGCATTTT
CASSEGFQGQPQHF
>.|.|TRBV25-1|TRBJ2-1
TGTGCCAGCACCCCCGGCGGGGAGCAGTTCTTC
CASTPGGEQFF
>TRBD2|.|TRBV18|TRBJ2-1
TGTGCCAGCTCACCGTTAGCGGGAGATCAGAAATTCAATGAGCAGTTCTTC
CASSPLAGDQKFNEQFF
>.|.|TRBV6-4|TRBJ2-7
TGTGCCAGCAGTGAACGGGGTGACAGCTCCTACGAGCAGTACTTC
CASSERGDSSYEQYF
>.|.|TRBV4-3|TRBJ2-3
TGCGCCAGCAGCCAAGATGTGCAGGTGGGGAATACGCAGTATTTT
CASSQDVQVGNTQYF
>.|.|TRBV5-1|TRBJ1-4
TGCGCCAGCAGCTTGGAAGTGACGGGGAATGAAAAACTGTTTTTT
CASSLEVTGNEKLFF
>.|.|TRBV10-3|TRBJ1-1
TGTGCCATCAGTGGGGGACCGATGAACACTGAAGCTTTCTTT
CAISGGPMNTEAFF
>.|.|TRBV5-1|TRBJ2-2
TGCGCCAGCAGCTTGAGCGGGTCAGGGGAGCTGTTTTTT
CASSLSGSGELFF
>.|.|TRBV5-1|TRBJ2-1
TGCGCCAGCAGCTTGGCGACGGGATCCTACAATGAGCAGTTCTTC
CASSLATGSYNEQFF
>.|.|TRBV27|TRBJ2-1
TGTGCCAGCAGTTTGAGTTGGGGTAATGAGCAGTTCTTC
CASSLSWGNEQFF